The 21 T cell receptor beta chains below were found in one sample sequenced in a study of T-cell reconstitution after alpha-beta-depleted transplantation in children. Preparation of the TCRbeta library used unique molecular identifiers. Each CDR3 protein is one row after TCRdb ran MiXCR on the PCR reads. The data contain a few hundred thousand distinct CDR3 sequences, approximately 10% of them singletons. The specimen comprised peripheral blood, sampled 180 days after TCRalphabeta/CD19-depleted stem cell transplant. These receptors were collected from a male patient aged 2 to 9 who had a stem cell transplant for chronic granulomatous disease, so the T cells may come from the graft donor.

This clonotype was recorded at least ten times. This sequence joins TRBV7-2 and TRBJ1-1, with 9 bases aligning to TRBD1. V lost 1 base and J lost 0; bases outside the gene matches: 6. The CDR3 extends over 17 amino acids. The germline V gene has CDR1 SGHTA and CDR2 FQGNSA. CDR3 DNA: TGTGCCAGCAGCTTAGTTGGGACAGGGACCTTGAACACTGAAGCTTTCTTT. Residues: CASSLVGTGTLNTEAFF.

This clonotype was counted many times. The V and J genes are TRBV12-3 or TRBV12-4 and TRBJ2-1; D ambiguous. CDR3 length: 13 amino acids. V lost 3 bases to trimming and J lost 10 bases, with 13 bases between them. The CDR3 spells CASSFLTPREQFF. In DNA, the CDR3 is TGTGCCAGCAGTTTTTTGACTCCCCGGGAGCAGTTCTTC.

The rearrangement links TRBV19 to TRBJ2-2; D possibly corresponds to TRBD1 (6 bases). V was clipped by 6 bases and J by 0 bases, with 14 bases between them. From germline, CDR1 is LNHDA and CDR2 SQIVND (reference sequence). CDR3 length: 16 amino acids. As DNA, the CDR3 is TGTGCCAGTAGGAGAGCCGGGACATCGAACACCGGGGAGCTGTTTTTT. This codes for CASRRAGTSNTGELFF.

This clonotype was counted ten times or more. The chain employs TRBV27 and TRBJ2-1; D gene uncertain. The CDR3 is 16 residues long. Germline V gene lookup returns CDR1 MNHEY and CDR2 SMNVEV (reference sequence). Between the trimmed V and J ends, which lost 1 base and 5 bases, there was a span of 15 bases. In nucleotides, the CDR3 is TGTGCCAGCAGTTTATTTAGGAAAGCATACAACAATGAGCAGTTCTTC. It codes for CASSLFRKAYNNEQFF.

This clonotype was detected ten times or more. The V call is TRBV14, the J call TRBJ2-7, with unresolved D. CDR1 and CDR2 (germline): SGHDN, FVKESK. Trimming pared 2 bases from V and 7 bases from J, leaving 18 bases between. CDR3 length equals 15 residues. CDR3 sequence reads: CASSQLKGPEGEQYF. The CDR3 DNA sequence: TGTGCCAGCAGCCAACTCAAAGGGCCGGAAGGGGAGCAGTACTTC.

This clonotype was observed many times. J is TRBJ2-3 and V is TRBV20-1; no clear D gene. The CDR3 is 13 residues long. The V gene lost 6 bases and the J gene lost 0 bases, with 10 bases spanning the gap. CDR1 and CDR2 from the germline V gene are DFQATT and SNEGSKA (reference sequence). CDR3 residues: CSANKPSTDTQYF. CDR3 in DNA: TGCAGTGCCAATAAACCTAGCACAGATACGCAGTATTTT.

This clonotype was observed many times. V is TRBV10-3 and J is TRBJ2-7, with D perhaps matching TRBD2 (5 bases). Deletions cut 0 bases from V and 6 bases from J, with 9 bases between. From germline, CDR1 is ENHRY and CDR2 SYGVKD. The CDR3 has 13 amino acids. The CDR3 DNA sequence: TGTGCCATCAGTGAGTCGGAGGATGGCGAGCAGTACTTC. This sequence encodes CAISESEDGEQYF.

This clonotype was seen at least ten times. This rearrangement joins TRBV28 to TRBJ2-1; D may be TRBD1 or TRBD2 (5 bases each). Germline V gene lookup returns CDR1 MDHEN and CDR2 SYDVKM. The CDR3 consists of 16 residues. V gave up 1 base and J gave up 7 bases, with 17 bases separating them. CDR3 sequence reads: CASSLSPGTGGNEQFF. The CDR3, as DNA: TGTGCCAGCAGTTTATCCCCGGGGACGGGCGGAAATGAGCAGTTCTTC.

This clonotype was detected ten times or more. This chain uses TRBV5-1 with TRBJ2-1, with D possibly being TRBD2 (5 bases). This CDR3 spans 15 amino acids. Germline assignment: CDR1 SGHRS and CDR2 YFSETQ. V was clipped by 4 bases and J by 8 bases, with 19 bases between them. The chain's CDR3 is CASSPEARGAYEQFF. CDR3 DNA sequence: TGCGCCAGCAGCCCCGAGGCTCGGGGAGCATATGAGCAGTTCTTC.

There are many counts of this clonotype. The genes are TRBV18 and TRBJ2-7; TRBD1 is a possible D gene (5 bases). V was clipped by 5 bases and J by 0 bases, with 11 bases between them. Per germline, CDR1 KGHSH and CDR2 LQKENI. This CDR3 is built from 14 residues. CDR3 coding DNA: TGTGCCAGCTCAGAAGGAACAGGCTCCTACGAGCAGTACTTC. Translating gives CASSEGTGSYEQYF.

This clonotype was picked up many times. The chain carries TRBV7-8 and TRBJ2-5; D unresolved. The CDR3 runs 11 residues. V was shortened by 7 bases and J by 9 bases, with 12 bases between the two germline ends. Germline loops: CDR1 SGHVS, CDR2 FQNEAQ. The CDR3 nucleotides are TGTGCCAGCACTTACAGTGGGCCCCAGTACTTC. Translating it yields CASTYSGPQYF.

This clonotype has at least ten counts. V usage is TRBV20-1 and J usage is TRBJ2-5; 12 bases agree with TRBD2. In germline, CDR1 is DFQATT, CDR2 SNEGSKA (reference sequence). The CDR3 runs to 15 residues. Trimming cost V 3 bases and J 2 bases; bases outside gene matches: 4. The CDR3 coding sequence is TGCAGTGCTAGCCGGACTAGCGGGGTACAAGAGACCCAGTACTTC. Its translation: CSASRTSGVQETQYF.

This clonotype was detected ten times or more. The germline gene is not matched at one end of the junction; a read error may be the cause. This sequence joins TRBV7-9 and TRBJ2-2; TRBD2 agrees at 9 bases. The CDR3 covers 16 residues. CDR1 and CDR2 (germline): SEHNR, FQNEAQ (reference sequence). The CDR3 spells CASTLAGERETGELFF. CDR3 in DNA: TGTGCCAGCACCTTAGCGGGAGAAAGGGAAACCGGGGAGCTGTTTTTT.

This clonotype occurred many times. This rearrangement joins TRBV6-2 or TRBV6-3 to TRBJ1-5; D might be TRBD1 (6 bases). This CDR3 comprises 14 residues. The V end lost 6 bases, the J end lost 6 bases, and 15 bases lay between the germline ends. The V gene's germline CDR1 is MNHEY and CDR2 SVGEGT. The CDR3 sequence is CASSTSGGPQPQHF. The CDR3 nucleotides read TGTGCCAGCAGCACCAGCGGGGGGCCTCAGCCCCAGCATTTT.

This clonotype appeared many times. This rearrangement joins TRBV29-1 to TRBJ2-1, with TRBD2 identical over 14 bases. Looked up from germline, CDR1 is SQVTM and CDR2 is ANQGSEA. CDR3 length: 13 amino acids. V lost 7 bases and J lost 6; bases outside the gene matches: 2. The CDR3 reads CSGLAGGPNEQFF. The CDR3 nucleotides read TGCAGCGGACTAGCGGGAGGGCCCAATGAGCAGTTCTTC.

Ten or more counts support this clonotype. V gene TRBV29-1 combines with J gene TRBJ2-3; D is tentatively TRBD1 or TRBD2 (6 bases each). The CDR3 loop spans 15 amino acids. The V and J ends lost 7 bases and 4 bases respectively, with 21 bases between them. Germline V CDR1 and CDR2: SQVTM, ANQGSEA. The DNA for the CDR3 is TGCAGCGCTATGAGGGGGGAGAAGGGCGCAGATACGCAGTATTTT. Protein: CSAMRGEKGADTQYF.

In its sample, this clonotype was seen many times. This chain links TRBV27 with TRBJ2-5, with 7 bases fitting TRBD2. Per the germline V gene, CDR1 is MNHEY and CDR2 is SMNVEV (reference sequence). J was trimmed by 2 bases and V by 4 bases; bases with no gene match: 7. CDR3 length: 15 residues. The CDR3 coding sequence is TGTGCCAGCAGTTACACAGCGGGGAGTCAAGAGACCCAGTACTTC. It codes for CASSYTAGSQETQYF.

In this sample, this clonotype turned up many times. The chain is built from TRBV20-1 and TRBJ1-6; D unresolved. Germline CDR1 is DFQATT and CDR2 is SNEGSKA (reference sequence). V gave up 0 bases and J gave up 1 base, with 7 bases separating them. The CDR3 runs 15 residues. The CDR3 spells CSARDWGSYNSPLHF. The CDR3 coding sequence is TGCAGTGCTAGAGATTGGGGATCCTATAATTCACCCCTCCACTTT.

As to this clonotype: A much larger clone differs from this one at a single base, so this may be a read error. The chain recombines TRBV5-1 with TRBJ2-1, with 7 bases aligning to TRBD2. V was clipped by 0 bases and J by 1 base; unmatched bases: 4. Per germline, CDR1 SGHRS and CDR2 YFSETQ. CDR3 size: 16 residues. The CDR3 sequence is CASSLEGGKSYNEQFF. The CDR3 DNA follows: TGCGCCAGCAGCTTGGAGGGAGGGAAGTCCTACAATGAGCAGTTCTTC.

This clonotype showed up just a few times. This rearrangement joins TRBV4-3 to TRBJ2-7, with 8 bases fitting TRBD1. CDR3 size: 15 residues. Germline trimming cut 0 bases from V and 5 bases from J; bases unmatched to any gene: 6. Germline V gene lookup returns CDR1 LGHNA and CDR2 YSLEER. CDR3 sequence reads: CASSQDRGHSNEQYF. CDR3 nucleotide sequence: TGCGCCAGCAGCCAAGACAGGGGGCACAGCAACGAGCAGTACTTC.

In this sample, this clonotype turned up many times. The chain carries TRBV5-1 and TRBJ1-4; TRBD1 is a possible D gene (5 bases). The CDR3 extends over 15 amino acids. V lost 4 bases to trimming and J lost 5 bases, with 15 bases between them. Looked up from germline, CDR1 is SGHRS and CDR2 is YFSETQ. CDR3 bases: TGCGCCAGCAGCACCGGGACGGAAGTAAATGAAAAACTGTTTTTT. Translating it yields CASSTGTEVNEKLFF.